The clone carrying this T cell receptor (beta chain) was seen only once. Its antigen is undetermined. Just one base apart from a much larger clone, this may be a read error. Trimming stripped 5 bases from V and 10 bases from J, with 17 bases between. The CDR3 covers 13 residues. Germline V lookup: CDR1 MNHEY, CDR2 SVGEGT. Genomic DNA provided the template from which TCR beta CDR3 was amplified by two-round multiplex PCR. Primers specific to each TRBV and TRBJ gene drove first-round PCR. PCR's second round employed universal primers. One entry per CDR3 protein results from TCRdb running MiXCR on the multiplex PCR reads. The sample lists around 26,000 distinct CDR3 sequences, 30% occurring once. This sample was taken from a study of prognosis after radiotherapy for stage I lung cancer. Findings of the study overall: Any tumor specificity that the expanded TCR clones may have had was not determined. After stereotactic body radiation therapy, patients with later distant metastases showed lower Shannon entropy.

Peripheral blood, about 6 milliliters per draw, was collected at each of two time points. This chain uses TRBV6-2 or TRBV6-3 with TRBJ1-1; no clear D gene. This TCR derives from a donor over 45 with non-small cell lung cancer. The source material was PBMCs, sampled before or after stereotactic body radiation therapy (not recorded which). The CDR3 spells CASSEVQQVRAFF. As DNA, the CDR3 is TGTGCCAGCAGTGAAGTCCAGCAGGTCCGAGCTTTCTTT.